Listed below are T cell receptor beta chains from one sample, sequenced in a study of T cell responses to AZD1222 COVID-19 vaccine. The data were produced by immunoSEQ multiplex PCR, yet TCRdb's version contains in-frame clones alone and is incomplete. The sample includes 150,000 or so clones, 90% to 95% of them seen just once. The sequencing here drew on peripheral blood, taken on day 0 of AZD1222 vaccination. The receptors here all came from an adult in good health. Both conserved end residues are part of each CDR3. The D gene is left open where the match is weak.

D: TRBD2; V: TRBV7-2; J: TRBJ2-1; CDR3: CASSLGRRGAYNEQFF
D: TRBD1; V: TRBV4-3; J: TRBJ2-2; CDR3: CASSQAPTGYTGELFF
D: TRBD2; V: TRBV29-1; J: TRBJ2-4; CDR3: CSVEDTGGQSIQYF
D: -; V: TRBV5-6; J: TRBJ2-7; CDR3: CASSLGGYEQYF
D: TRBD1; V: TRBV9; J: TRBJ2-1; CDR3: CASSPRQGSYNEQFF
D: -; V: TRBV7-9; J: TRBJ2-2; CDR3: CASSLGPRGELFF
D: -; V: TRBV11-2; J: TRBJ2-1; CDR3: CASSLAHNEQFF
D: -; V: TRBV7-2; J: TRBJ2-1; CDR3: CASSLNPAWQGQDNEQFF
D: TRBD1; V: TRBV19; J: TRBJ2-1; CDR3: CASSIDGQGAYNEQFF
D: TRBD1; V: TRBV19; J: TRBJ1-5; CDR3: CASSLDRGHDQPQHF
D: -; V: TRBV6-5; J: TRBJ2-7; CDR3: CATRVGGPYEQYF
D: -; V: TRBV5-8; J: TRBJ1-4; CDR3: CASSLRQTSNEKLFF
D: TRBD1; V: TRBV5-5; J: TRBJ1-1; CDR3: CASSFPETGELAEAFF
D: TRBD1; V: TRBV19; J: TRBJ2-7; CDR3: CASTRDRGPSSYEQYF
D: -; V: TRBV7-2; J: TRBJ1-2; CDR3: CASSLDRIGFYGYTF
D: TRBD2; V: TRBV6-4; J: TRBJ2-7; CDR3: CASSESGSGHEQYF